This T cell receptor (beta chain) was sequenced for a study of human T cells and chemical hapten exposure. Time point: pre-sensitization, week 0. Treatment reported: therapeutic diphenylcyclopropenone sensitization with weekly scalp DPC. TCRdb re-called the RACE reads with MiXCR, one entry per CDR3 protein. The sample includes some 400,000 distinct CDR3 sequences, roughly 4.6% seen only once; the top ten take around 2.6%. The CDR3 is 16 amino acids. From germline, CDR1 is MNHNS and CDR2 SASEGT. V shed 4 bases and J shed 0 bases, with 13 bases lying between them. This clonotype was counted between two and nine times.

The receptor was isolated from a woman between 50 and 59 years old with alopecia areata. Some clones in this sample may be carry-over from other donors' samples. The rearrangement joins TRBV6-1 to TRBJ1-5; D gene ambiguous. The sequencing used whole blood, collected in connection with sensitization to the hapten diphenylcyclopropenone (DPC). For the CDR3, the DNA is TGTGCCAGCAGTGGAGACGCCACTTATAGCAATCAGCCCCAGCATTTT. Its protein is CASSGDATYSNQPQHF.